The rows below give T cell receptor beta chains drawn from one sample of a study of shared clonotypes between healthy human individuals. The table came from immunoSEQ multiplex PCR; TCRdb's copy has only in-frame clones and leaves some out. The sample consists of 950,000 to 1,100,000 clones, 60% to 80% of them appearing once. The sample was memory CD4+ T cells sorted from blood. Source of these receptors: a man between 18 and 29 years old in good health. Each CDR3 is given with its conserved first and last residue. Fields, in order: clone size, J gene, D gene, V gene, CDR3 DNA, CDR3 protein. D genes are given only for firm matches. Clone size appears in some rows only: once, few, many, or a class for an expanded clone.

clone_size: -; j_call: TRBJ1-2; d_call: TRBD1; v_call: TRBV5-1; cdr3_nt: TGCGCCAGCAGGTCCGGGACAGGGCCCTCTAACTATGGCTACACCTTC; cdr3_aa: CASRSGTGPSNYGYTF
clone_size: once; j_call: TRBJ1-5; d_call: -; v_call: TRBV15; cdr3_nt: TGTGCCACCAGCGGAGGACAGATTAGCAATCAGCCCCAGCATTTT; cdr3_aa: CATSGGQISNQPQHF
clone_size: many; j_call: TRBJ2-5; d_call: -; v_call: TRBV5-1; cdr3_nt: TGCGCCAGCAGTCCAGGACAGAGGCGGGAAGAGACCCAGTACTTC; cdr3_aa: CASSPGQRREETQYF
clone_size: -; j_call: TRBJ1-5; d_call: -; v_call: TRBV28; cdr3_nt: TGTGCCAGCAGTTTCCCGGGACATAAGACGGATAGCAATCAGCCCCAGCATTTT; cdr3_aa: CASSFPGHKTDSNQPQHF
clone_size: -; j_call: TRBJ1-5; d_call: -; v_call: TRBV19; cdr3_nt: TGTGCCAGTGCTAAACAGGGCAATCAGCCCCAGCATTTT; cdr3_aa: CASAKQGNQPQHF
clone_size: -; j_call: TRBJ2-1; d_call: TRBD2; v_call: TRBV4-1; cdr3_nt: TGCGCCAGCAGCTACCAAGGCGGGTATAGCGGGTCAGGAAATGAGCAGTTCTTC; cdr3_aa: CASSYQGGYSGSGNEQFF
clone_size: -; j_call: TRBJ1-3; d_call: -; v_call: TRBV9; cdr3_nt: TGTGCCAGCAGCGTAGACCCGGCGAGCTCTGGAAACACCATATATTTT; cdr3_aa: CASSVDPASSGNTIYF
clone_size: -; j_call: TRBJ2-7; d_call: TRBD2; v_call: TRBV13; cdr3_nt: TGTGCCAGCAGCCTTTCAGCCGGGAGGAGCTCCTACGAGCAGTACTTC; cdr3_aa: CASSLSAGRSSYEQYF
clone_size: -; j_call: TRBJ1-1; d_call: TRBD1; v_call: TRBV5-1; cdr3_nt: TGCGCCAGCAGCGTCCGACAGGGCGGCACGAACACTGAAGCTTTCTTT; cdr3_aa: CASSVRQGGTNTEAFF
clone_size: -; j_call: TRBJ1-3; d_call: -; v_call: TRBV7-9; cdr3_nt: TGTGCCAGCAGCGAACGATTAAGGGACGACACCATATATTTT; cdr3_aa: CASSERLRDDTIYF
clone_size: -; j_call: TRBJ2-5; d_call: -; v_call: TRBV14; cdr3_nt: TGTGCCAGCAGCCAAGCTAGGGGAGAGACCCAGTACTTC; cdr3_aa: CASSQARGETQYF
clone_size: -; j_call: TRBJ1-2; d_call: TRBD1; v_call: TRBV28; cdr3_nt: TGTGCCAGCAGTCCCGGGACAGGGGGCGAGAACTATGGCTACACCTTC; cdr3_aa: CASSPGTGGENYGYTF
clone_size: -; j_call: TRBJ2-7; d_call: -; v_call: TRBV6-1; cdr3_nt: TGTGCCAGCAGTGTTACTTTTCCTAGCGCCTCCTACGAGCAGTACTTC; cdr3_aa: CASSVTFPSASYEQYF
clone_size: -; j_call: TRBJ1-3; d_call: -; v_call: TRBV19; cdr3_nt: TGTGCCAGTAGTATAGGAGGGACCGCAGGGGGAAACACCATATATTTT; cdr3_aa: CASSIGGTAGGNTIYF
clone_size: -; j_call: TRBJ2-5; d_call: -; v_call: TRBV10-3; cdr3_nt: TGTGCCATCAGTGAGTCCGCCGTTACGCGGGAGACCCAGTACTTC; cdr3_aa: CAISESAVTRETQYF
clone_size: -; j_call: TRBJ2-5; d_call: -; v_call: TRBV4-1; cdr3_nt: TGCGCCAGCAGCCTCGGTGGTGGGACCATAAAAGAGACCCAGTACTTC; cdr3_aa: CASSLGGGTIKETQYF
clone_size: -; j_call: TRBJ2-7; d_call: -; v_call: TRBV6-5; cdr3_nt: TGTGCCAGCAGTTACTCGGGGATGGGACCAATATACTTC; cdr3_aa: CASSYSGMGPIYF
clone_size: -; j_call: TRBJ2-7; d_call: -; v_call: TRBV21-1; cdr3_nt: TGTGCCAGCAGCAAAGGGAGGGTCGAGCAGTACTTC; cdr3_aa: CASSKGRVEQYF
clone_size: few; j_call: TRBJ1-1; d_call: -; v_call: TRBV20-1; cdr3_nt: TGCAGTGCTAGTAGAGCTTTCTTT; cdr3_aa: CSASRAFF
clone_size: -; j_call: TRBJ2-4; d_call: -; v_call: TRBV28; cdr3_nt: TGTGCCAGCAGTTTATATGGGCTCGGGGCCAAAAACATTCAGTACTTC; cdr3_aa: CASSLYGLGAKNIQYF
clone_size: -; j_call: TRBJ2-7; d_call: -; v_call: TRBV7-2; cdr3_nt: TGTGCCAGCAGCTTAGAGGAGGGTCCCTACGAGCAGTACTTC; cdr3_aa: CASSLEEGPYEQYF
clone_size: -; j_call: TRBJ1-3; d_call: -; v_call: TRBV30; cdr3_nt: TGTGCCTGTCGGAGGTCATCCGGAAACACCATATATTTT; cdr3_aa: CACRRSSGNTIYF
clone_size: -; j_call: TRBJ1-5; d_call: -; v_call: TRBV10-2; cdr3_nt: TGCGCCAGCCGGAGGGACTCTGGACGGACTTATCAGCCCCAGCATTTT; cdr3_aa: CASRRDSGRTYQPQHF
clone_size: -; j_call: TRBJ1-1; d_call: -; v_call: TRBV11-2; cdr3_nt: TGTGCCAGCAGCTTAGATTCCCAACTCCGATTGAACACTGAAGCTTTCTTT; cdr3_aa: CASSLDSQLRLNTEAFF
clone_size: -; j_call: TRBJ1-3; d_call: TRBD1; v_call: TRBV19; cdr3_nt: TGTGCCAGTACCGGAGGACAGGGTTCGGGCGGAAACACCATATATTTT; cdr3_aa: CASTGGQGSGGNTIYF
clone_size: once; j_call: TRBJ2-7; d_call: TRBD1; v_call: TRBV7-8; cdr3_nt: TGTGCCAGCAGCTTATCAGGGGGCATATACGAGCAGTACTTC; cdr3_aa: CASSLSGGIYEQYF
clone_size: -; j_call: TRBJ1-1; d_call: TRBD1; v_call: TRBV5-1; cdr3_nt: TGCGCCAGCAGCCCCGGGACAGCCAACACTGAAGCTTTCTTT; cdr3_aa: CASSPGTANTEAFF
clone_size: -; j_call: TRBJ2-7; d_call: -; v_call: TRBV15; cdr3_nt: TGTGCCACCAGCAGAGATGGGGCCAGTGGAGCCTACGAGCAGTACTTC; cdr3_aa: CATSRDGASGAYEQYF
clone_size: -; j_call: TRBJ2-7; d_call: -; v_call: TRBV18; cdr3_nt: TGTGCCAGCTCACCACGAGGGCTCCCCTACGAGCAGTACTTC; cdr3_aa: CASSPRGLPYEQYF
clone_size: -; j_call: TRBJ2-5; d_call: -; v_call: TRBV9; cdr3_nt: TGTGCCAGCAGCTTAACAGGGGAGGGCCCGACCCAGTACTTC; cdr3_aa: CASSLTGEGPTQYF
clone_size: -; j_call: TRBJ2-3; d_call: -; v_call: TRBV29-1; cdr3_nt: TGCAGCGTTGGCACTACGACTTCAGATACGCAGTATTTT; cdr3_aa: CSVGTTTSDTQYF
clone_size: -; j_call: TRBJ2-4; d_call: TRBD2; v_call: TRBV7-9; cdr3_nt: TGTGCCAGCAGCCCAGTGACTAGCGGGGGAAACATTCAGTACTTC; cdr3_aa: CASSPVTSGGNIQYF
clone_size: -; j_call: TRBJ2-3; d_call: -; v_call: TRBV7-2; cdr3_nt: TGTGCCAGCAGCTTAAGCAGGAGGTCTAGCACAGATACGCAGTATTTT; cdr3_aa: CASSLSRRSSTDTQYF
clone_size: -; j_call: TRBJ2-7; d_call: -; v_call: TRBV28; cdr3_nt: TGTGCCAGCAGCAGGTTGGACATTTACGAGCAGTACTTC; cdr3_aa: CASSRLDIYEQYF
clone_size: -; j_call: TRBJ2-5; d_call: -; v_call: TRBV18; cdr3_nt: TGTGCCAGCTCCCAAGACAGGACCAACCAAGAGACCCAGTACTTC; cdr3_aa: CASSQDRTNQETQYF
clone_size: many; j_call: TRBJ2-1; d_call: TRBD2; v_call: TRBV9; cdr3_nt: TGTGCCAGCAGCGCGGGACTAGCGACATACAATGAGCAGTTCTTC; cdr3_aa: CASSAGLATYNEQFF
clone_size: -; j_call: TRBJ1-2; d_call: TRBD1; v_call: TRBV7-9; cdr3_nt: TGTGCCAGCAGCTTAACAGGGGATTTAGCTAACTATGGCTACACCTTC; cdr3_aa: CASSLTGDLANYGYTF
clone_size: once; j_call: TRBJ1-3; d_call: -; v_call: TRBV18; cdr3_nt: TGTGCCAGCTCACCACAAGGGCCAGATGGAAACACCATATATTTT; cdr3_aa: CASSPQGPDGNTIYF
clone_size: -; j_call: TRBJ2-1; d_call: -; v_call: TRBV7-2; cdr3_nt: TGTGCCAGCAGCTTATTGTTTTTGGCCTTCACCTACAATGAGCAGTTCTTC; cdr3_aa: CASSLLFLAFTYNEQFF
clone_size: -; j_call: TRBJ1-6; d_call: -; v_call: TRBV6-6; cdr3_nt: TGTGCCAGCAGTTCCCGAGGGGAAGGTAATTCACCCCTCCACTTT; cdr3_aa: CASSSRGEGNSPLHF
clone_size: few; j_call: TRBJ2-4; d_call: TRBD1; v_call: TRBV28; cdr3_nt: TGTGCCAGCAGTCCCTGGACAGGGCAAACCAAAAACATTCAGTACTTC; cdr3_aa: CASSPWTGQTKNIQYF
clone_size: -; j_call: TRBJ2-3; d_call: TRBD2; v_call: TRBV10-1; cdr3_nt: TGCGCCAGCAGTGTTCGTAGCGGGGGAGATACGCAGTATTTT; cdr3_aa: CASSVRSGGDTQYF
clone_size: few; j_call: TRBJ1-6; d_call: -; v_call: TRBV28; cdr3_nt: TGTGCCACCGTAGCCTCCATGACAGGTATTTCACCCCTCCACTTT; cdr3_aa: CATVASMTGISPLHF
clone_size: -; j_call: TRBJ2-1; d_call: TRBD2; v_call: TRBV29-1; cdr3_nt: TGCAGCGTTGAAAGGGGGCGGGGGGGCCCCAATGAGCAGTTCTTC; cdr3_aa: CSVERGRGGPNEQFF
clone_size: -; j_call: TRBJ2-3; d_call: -; v_call: TRBV30; cdr3_nt: TGTGCCTGGAGTGACACTACAGGGACTACGCAGTATTTT; cdr3_aa: CAWSDTTGTTQYF
clone_size: -; j_call: TRBJ2-7; d_call: -; v_call: TRBV16; cdr3_nt: TGTGCCAGCAGTCCATCAGGCTACGAGCAGTACTTC; cdr3_aa: CASSPSGYEQYF
clone_size: once; j_call: TRBJ2-5; d_call: -; v_call: TRBV14; cdr3_nt: TGTGCCAGCAGCCAAGATACTACCGGACGAGAGACCCAGTACTTC; cdr3_aa: CASSQDTTGRETQYF
clone_size: once; j_call: TRBJ2-3; d_call: TRBD2; v_call: TRBV7-9; cdr3_nt: TGTGCCAGCAGCGCTCTAGCGGGAGTAGGGACAGATACGCAGTATTTT; cdr3_aa: CASSALAGVGTDTQYF
clone_size: -; j_call: TRBJ1-4; d_call: TRBD1; v_call: TRBV9; cdr3_nt: TGTGCCAGCAGCGGACAGGGGGCAACTAATGAAAAACTGTTTTTT; cdr3_aa: CASSGQGATNEKLFF
clone_size: -; j_call: TRBJ1-5; d_call: -; v_call: TRBV30; cdr3_nt: TGTGCCTGGAGTGTACAAAGGGATCAGCCCCAGCATTTT; cdr3_aa: CAWSVQRDQPQHF
clone_size: -; j_call: TRBJ2-7; d_call: TRBD1; v_call: TRBV11-3; cdr3_nt: TGTGCCAGCAGCTTCCTCATAGGACAGGGGGAGCTGCACTCCTACGAGCAGTACTTC; cdr3_aa: CASSFLIGQGELHSYEQYF
clone_size: -; j_call: TRBJ2-5; d_call: -; v_call: TRBV9; cdr3_nt: TGTGCCAGCAGCGTAGATAGGAGCTCCAAAGAGACCCAGTACTTC; cdr3_aa: CASSVDRSSKETQYF
clone_size: -; j_call: TRBJ1-2; d_call: -; v_call: TRBV6-5; cdr3_nt: TGTGCCAGCAGTTCCCAGACAGGTTCTAACTATGGCTACACCTTC; cdr3_aa: CASSSQTGSNYGYTF
clone_size: -; j_call: TRBJ1-2; d_call: TRBD1; v_call: TRBV2; cdr3_nt: TGTGCCAGCAGGACGACAGGGAACTATGGCTACACCTTC; cdr3_aa: CASRTTGNYGYTF
clone_size: many; j_call: TRBJ2-1; d_call: TRBD2; v_call: TRBV19; cdr3_nt: TGTGCCAGTAGTATGACTAGCGTAGGCGAGCAGTTCTTC; cdr3_aa: CASSMTSVGEQFF
clone_size: -; j_call: TRBJ1-2; d_call: -; v_call: TRBV6-1; cdr3_nt: TGTGCCAGCAGTGAAGCAGGCAGGGGCGTCGGCTACACCTTC; cdr3_aa: CASSEAGRGVGYTF
clone_size: few; j_call: TRBJ1-6; d_call: -; v_call: TRBV11-2; cdr3_nt: TGTGCCAGCAGCCCCCGCCGGCTCTCCTATAATTCACCCCTCCACTTT; cdr3_aa: CASSPRRLSYNSPLHF